Given below is one T cell receptor beta chain in context. This record comes from a study of CD8+CD57+ T cells in acquired aplastic anemia. Selection for sequencing was limited to patients who had shown CD8+CD57+ cell expansion by flow cytometry. The diagnosis in all patients was severe acquired aplastic anemia. No therapy was given to patients before blood sampling. Genomic DNA constituted the template upon which TCR beta VDJ and CDR3 profiling was performed. TCRdb reprocessed the reads via MiXCR and lists one record per CDR3 protein. This sample has under 250,000 distinct CDR3 sequences, with around 43% found just once. The source is a human donor with aplastic anemia. Sequenced material: sorted CD4+, CD8+, or CD8+CD57+ T cells (not recorded which) from PBMCs.

As DNA, the CDR3 is TGTGCCAGCAGGGGACAGTCAGAAAAACTGTTTTTT. Amino acid sequence: CASRGQSEKLFF. The J gene is TRBJ1-4, the V gene TRBV25-1, with 7 bases aligning to TRBD1. J gave up 8 bases and V 6 bases, and 3 bases lay outside the gene matches. Germline loops: CDR1 MGHDK, CDR2 SYGVNS. The CDR3 sequence is 12 residues long.